A selection of T cell receptor beta chains follows, all from one sample in a study of PD-L1 blockade in urothelial cancer. Method: immunoSEQ multiplex PCR; TCRdb's copy keeps in-frame clones and lacks some. In the table there are around 82,000 clones, about 83% of which are singletons. The sample consisted of PBMCs, taken around atezolizumab (anti-PD-L1) treatment. The receptor source for this set is a man aged 55 to 70 with urothelial cancer. Each CDR3 is given with its conserved first and last residue. Fields, in order: J gene, V gene, D gene, clone size, CDR3 DNA, CDR3 protein. The D gene is left open where the match is weak. Clone sizes are given selectively: once, few, many, or a class where the clone is expanded.

>TRBJ2-1|TRBV7-2|TRBD2|few
TGTGCCAGCAGCTCCCGCGGAACTAGCGGCGATGAGCAGTTCTTC
CASSSRGTSGDEQFF
>TRBJ2-6|TRBV7-9|-|-
TGTGCCAGCAGCCCAGACAGATCTGGGGCCAACGTCCTGACTTTC
CASSPDRSGANVLTF
>TRBJ2-1|TRBV18|TRBD1|-
TGTGCCAGCTCAGTGGACAGGGGGGGGAATGAGCAGTTCTTC
CASSVDRGGNEQFF
>TRBJ1-1|TRBV19|-|-
TGTGCCAGTAGTAGCAGGGACATGAACACTGAAGCTTTCTTT
CASSSRDMNTEAFF
>TRBJ2-7|TRBV28|-|-
TGTGCCAGCAGTTTCACCAGTTCCTACGAGCAGTACTTC
CASSFTSSYEQYF
>TRBJ2-2|TRBV5-1|TRBD2|-
TGCGCCAGCAGCCCCACTAGCGGACCCACCGGGGAGCTGTTTTTT
CASSPTSGPTGELFF
>TRBJ2-7|TRBV13|TRBD2|-
TGTGCCAGCAGCTTAAGGGGTAGCGGGAGCTACGAGCAGTACTTC
CASSLRGSGSYEQYF
>TRBJ1-1|TRBV7-9|TRBD1|-
TGTGCCAGCAGCCTAGGGACAGGACCCCGTGAAGCTTTCTTT
CASSLGTGPREAFF
>TRBJ2-2|TRBV5-6|TRBD2|-
TGTGCCAGCAGCCGCGGGACTAGCGACACCGGGGAGCTGTTTTTT
CASSRGTSDTGELFF
>TRBJ2-6|TRBV25-1|-|-
TGTGCCAGCAGTGAATCAGGGGCTGGGGCCAACGTCCTGACTTTC
CASSESGAGANVLTF
>TRBJ1-1|TRBV19|TRBD1|-
TGTGCCAGTAGTAGGGGACAGGGCGGGAACACTGAAGCTTTCTTT
CASSRGQGGNTEAFF
>TRBJ1-2|TRBV25-1|TRBD1|few
TGTGCCAGCAGTGAAGCAGGGACAGGGGGCGACTATGGCTACACCTTC
CASSEAGTGGDYGYTF
>TRBJ2-1|TRBV30|-|-
TGTGCCTGGAGGGCCCGGCGGGGATCCTACAATGAGCAGTTCTTC
CAWRARRGSYNEQFF
>TRBJ2-1|TRBV6-1|TRBD2|-
TGTGCCAGCAGTGAAGCTTCGGGACTAGCGTCTAATGAGCAGTTCTTC
CASSEASGLASNEQFF
>TRBJ1-5|TRBV7-9|TRBD1|once
TGTGCCAGCAGTAGTGCTACAGGGGGAGAACAGCCCCAGCATTTT
CASSSATGGEQPQHF
>TRBJ2-5|TRBV7-9|-|-
TGTGCCAGCAGCACGCAGACAGGAATGGAGACCCAGTACTTC
CASSTQTGMETQYF
>TRBJ2-7|TRBV9|TRBD2|-
TGTGCCAGCAGCGTAGGGGGTAGCGGGGTTAACTACGAGCAGTACTTC
CASSVGGSGVNYEQYF
>TRBJ1-2|TRBV5-6|TRBD1|once
TGTGCCAGCAGCTTGGAACTCGACAGGGACTATGGCTACACCTTC
CASSLELDRDYGYTF
>TRBJ2-7|TRBV2|TRBD1|-
TGTGCCAGCCGATGGGCCGGGACAGGGGGCTACGAGCAGTACTTC
CASRWAGTGGYEQYF
>TRBJ2-3|TRBV9|-|-
TGTGCCAGCAGCGTAGAGGCCTCTGGGACTTCTACGCAGTATTTT
CASSVEASGTSTQYF
>TRBJ1-2|TRBV7-2|-|-
TGTGCCAGCAGCTTAGCGGCCTCCCTCTATGGCTACACCTTC
CASSLAASLYGYTF
>TRBJ2-6|TRBV18|-|-
TGTGCCAGCTCACTGGAACGGACAGTCTCTGGGGCCAACGTCCTGACTTTC
CASSLERTVSGANVLTF
>TRBJ2-7|TRBV5-1|-|-
TGCGCCAGCAGCACGTTTTCTACGGGTGCCTACGAGCAGTACTTC
CASSTFSTGAYEQYF
>TRBJ1-1|TRBV6-6|-|-
TGTGCCAGCAGTTACAGGGAGGGCGCGGACACTGAAGCTTTCTTT
CASSYREGADTEAFF
>TRBJ2-7|TRBV10-1|TRBD1|few
TGCGCCAGCAGTGGGGGACAGGGTCGTTCCTACGAGCAGTACTTC
CASSGGQGRSYEQYF